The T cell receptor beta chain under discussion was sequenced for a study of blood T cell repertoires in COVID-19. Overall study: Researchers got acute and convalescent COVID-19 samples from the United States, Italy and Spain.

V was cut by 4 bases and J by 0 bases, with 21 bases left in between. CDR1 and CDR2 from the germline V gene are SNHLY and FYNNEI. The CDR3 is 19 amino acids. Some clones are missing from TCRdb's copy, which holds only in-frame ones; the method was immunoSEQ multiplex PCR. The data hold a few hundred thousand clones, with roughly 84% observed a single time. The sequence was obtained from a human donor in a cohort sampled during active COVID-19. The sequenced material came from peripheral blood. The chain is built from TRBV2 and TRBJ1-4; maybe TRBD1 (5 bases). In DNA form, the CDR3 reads TGTGCCAGCAGTGCCTCCTTGGCGGGGGTGAGGGCAACTAATGAAAAACTGTTTTTT. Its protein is CASSASLAGVRATNEKLFF.